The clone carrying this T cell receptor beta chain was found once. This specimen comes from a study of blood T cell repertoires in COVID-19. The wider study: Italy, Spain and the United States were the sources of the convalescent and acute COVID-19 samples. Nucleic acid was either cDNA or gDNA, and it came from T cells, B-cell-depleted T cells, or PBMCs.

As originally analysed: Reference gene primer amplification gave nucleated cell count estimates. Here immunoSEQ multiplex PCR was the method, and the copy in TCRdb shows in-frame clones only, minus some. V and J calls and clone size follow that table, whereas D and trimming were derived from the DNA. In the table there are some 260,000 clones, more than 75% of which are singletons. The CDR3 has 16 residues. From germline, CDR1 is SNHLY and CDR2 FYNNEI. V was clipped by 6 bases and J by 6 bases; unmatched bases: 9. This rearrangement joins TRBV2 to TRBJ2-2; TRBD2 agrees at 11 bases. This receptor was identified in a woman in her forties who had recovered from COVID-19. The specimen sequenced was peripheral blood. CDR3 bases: TGTGCCAGCAGCGCCCGGGGTAGCGGGAGGGCCGGGGAGCTGTTTTTT. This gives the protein CASSARGSGRAGELFF.